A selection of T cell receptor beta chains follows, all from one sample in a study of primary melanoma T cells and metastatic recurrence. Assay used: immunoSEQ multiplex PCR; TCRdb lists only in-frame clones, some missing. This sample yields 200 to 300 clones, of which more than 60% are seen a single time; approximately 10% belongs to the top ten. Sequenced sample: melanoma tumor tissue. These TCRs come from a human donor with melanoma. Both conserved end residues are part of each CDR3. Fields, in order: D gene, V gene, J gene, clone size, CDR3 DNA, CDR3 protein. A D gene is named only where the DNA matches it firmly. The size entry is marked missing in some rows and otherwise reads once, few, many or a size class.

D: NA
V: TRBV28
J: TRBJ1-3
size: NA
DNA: TGTGCCAGCAGTTTAACCGTTGAGGGCCTCTCTGGAAACACCATATATTTT
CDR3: CASSLTVEGLSGNTIYF

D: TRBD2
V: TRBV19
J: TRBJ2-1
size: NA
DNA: TGTGCCAGTAGGGACGACGCTAGCGGGGACAATGAGCAGTTCTTC
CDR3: CASRDDASGDNEQFF

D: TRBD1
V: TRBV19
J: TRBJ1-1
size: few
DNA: TGTGCCAGTAGTCCTCGGACAGGTTTGAACACTGAAGCTTTCTTT
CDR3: CASSPRTGLNTEAFF

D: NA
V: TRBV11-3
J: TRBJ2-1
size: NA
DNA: TGTGCCAGCGGTTTGGGAGAGAGCTCCTACAATGAGCAGTTCTTC
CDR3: CASGLGESSYNEQFF

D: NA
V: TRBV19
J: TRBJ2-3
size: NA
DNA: TGTGCCAGTAGTGTCCAAGCCCCAGATACGCAGTATTTT
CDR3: CASSVQAPDTQYF

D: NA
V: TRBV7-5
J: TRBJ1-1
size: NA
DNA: TGTGCCAGCAGCTTAGGAGCGGGACAGGGAAAGTCTGAGAACACTGAAGCTTTCTTT
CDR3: CASSLGAGQGKSENTEAFF

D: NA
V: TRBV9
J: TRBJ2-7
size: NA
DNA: TGTGCCAGCAGCGTAGATATTAGTCCCATATACGAGCAGTACTTC
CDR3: CASSVDISPIYEQYF

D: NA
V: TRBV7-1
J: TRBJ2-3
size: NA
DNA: TGTGCCAGCAGCTTAGGCCGACAGGATGGCACAGATACGCAGTATTTT
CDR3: CASSLGRQDGTDTQYF

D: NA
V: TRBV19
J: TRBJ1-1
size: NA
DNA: TGTGCCAGTAGTACCGAACAGGGCCCAGCTTTCTTT
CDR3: CASSTEQGPAFF

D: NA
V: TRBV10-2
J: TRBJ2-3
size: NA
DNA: TGCGCCAGCAGGGGCAGCAACACAGATACGCAGTATTTT
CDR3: CASRGSNTDTQYF

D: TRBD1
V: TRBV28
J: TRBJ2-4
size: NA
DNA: TGTGCCAGCAGTTTAGGGCAGGGGGCTGACATTCAGTACTTC
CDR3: CASSLGQGADIQYF

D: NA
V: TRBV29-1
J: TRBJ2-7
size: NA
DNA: TGCAGCGTTGTTGAGAGGGCCTACGAGCAGTACTTC
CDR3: CSVVERAYEQYF

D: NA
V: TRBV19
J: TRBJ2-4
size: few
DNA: TGTGCCAGTAGTCTAGCCAAAAACATTCAGTACTTC
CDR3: CASSLAKNIQYF